One and the same sample provided the 14 T cell receptor beta chains below, sequenced in a study of cytomegalovirus exposure and HLA in healthy donors. A multiplex PCR was run with 60 Vbeta primers and 13 Jbeta primers. The method was immunoSEQ multiplex PCR; TCRdb's version includes in-frame clones alone and lacks a portion of them. The sample comprises 110,000 to 150,000 clones, 75% to 80% of which are singletons, and more than 4.5% rests with the top ten. The sequenced material came from PBMCs. These receptors originate from a woman aged 45-65 years in good health and CMV-seronegative.

This chain connects TRBV6-4 to TRBJ2-1; D possibly corresponds to TRBD2 (7 bases). V was clipped by 5 bases and J by 3 bases, with 17 bases between them. This CDR3 region has 16 residues. From germline, CDR1 is MRHNA and CDR2 SNTAGT. The CDR3 reads CASSPGAGADYNEQFF. CDR3 in DNA: TGTGCCAGCAGTCCCGGTGCGGGGGCAGACTACAATGAGCAGTTCTTC.

The chain carries TRBV6-6 and TRBJ2-7, with TRBD2 identical over 7 bases. J gave up 1 base and V 5 bases, and 8 bases lay outside the gene matches. This CDR3 contains 15 residues. Germline CDR1 is MNHNY and CDR2 is SVGAGI (reference sequence). CDR3 sequence reads: CASSDRTRGSYEQYF. CDR3 in DNA: TGTGCCAGCAGTGACCGGACTAGGGGATCCTACGAGCAGTACTTC.

V usage is TRBV6-1 and J usage is TRBJ2-7, with 8 bases identical to TRBD2. CDR1 and CDR2 (germline): MNHNS, SASEGT. CDR3 length: 15 residues. V trimming: 1 base; J trimming: 6 bases; junction bases outside the gene matches: 8. The CDR3 DNA reads TGTGCCAGCAGTGAAGGGCCTGGACTAGCAGTCGAGCAGTACTTC. Encoded protein: CASSEGPGLAVEQYF.

The chain carries TRBV18 and TRBJ1-5, with D uncertain. The CDR3 covers 13 residues. Per germline, CDR1 KGHSH and CDR2 LQKENI. Trimming stripped 2 bases from V and 5 bases from J, with 7 bases between. DNA of the CDR3: TGTGCCAGCTCACCAGAGTTGGATCAGCCCCAGCATTTT. It yields the protein CASSPELDQPQHF.

The chain combines TRBV10-3 with TRBJ1-2; TRBD1 might be the D (6 bases). V lost 6 bases and J 6 bases, leaving 17 bases between the germline ends. Germline V CDR1 and CDR2: ENHRY, SYGVKD. This CDR3 contains 14 residues. The CDR3 spells CAIRTNREVNGYTF. The CDR3 DNA follows: TGTGCCATCAGGACCAACAGGGAAGTGAATGGCTACACCTTC.

The V and J genes are TRBV5-1 and TRBJ2-2; TRBD1 might be the D (5 bases). Germline CDR1 reads SGHRS; CDR2 reads YFSETQ. The CDR3 spans 15 residues. Deletions cut 2 bases from V and 7 bases from J, with 15 bases between. CDR3 sequence reads: CASSFSQGYIGELFF. The CDR3, as DNA: TGCGCCAGCAGCTTTAGCCAGGGTTATATCGGGGAGCTGTTTTTT.

This chain joins TRBV4-1 and TRBJ1-4; possibly TRBD1 for D (6 bases). V was trimmed by 2 bases and J by 2 bases, leaving 15 bases between them. CDR3 length: 17 amino acids. Looked up from germline, CDR1 is MGHRA and CDR2 is YSYEKL. CDR3 nucleotide sequence: TGCGCCAGCAGCCAAATACAGGGTACAAGGACTAATGAAAAACTGTTTTTT. This translates into CASSQIQGTRTNEKLFF.

The chain employs TRBV4-2 and TRBJ2-6; 9 bases map to TRBD1. The V segment lost 4 bases and the J segment 0 bases; nucleotides outside the gene matches: 4. Germline CDR1 LGHNA, CDR2 YNFKEQ. This CDR3 has 17 amino acids. The CDR3 nucleotides read TGTGCCAGCAGCCGCGGGACAGGGACCTCTGGGGCCAACGTCCTGACTTTC. Amino acids: CASSRGTGTSGANVLTF.

The V and J genes are TRBV6-5 and TRBJ1-2, with 11 bases aligning to TRBD1. This CDR3 comprises 15 residues. Trimming took 6 bases from V and 5 from J; bases not matched to a gene: 8. CDR1 and CDR2 (germline): MNHEY, SVGAGI. The CDR3 here is CASSRGQGARYGYTF. Here the CDR3 DNA reads TGTGCCAGCAGCCGCGGACAGGGGGCTCGGTATGGCTACACCTTC.

The chain couples TRBV27 to TRBJ2-7, with 10 bases lining up with TRBD1. The V segment lost 2 bases and the J segment 2 bases; nucleotides outside the gene matches: 9. The germline CDR1 and CDR2 sequences are MNHEY and SMNVEV (reference sequence). The CDR3 loop spans 17 amino acids. The CDR3 DNA is TGTGCCAGCAGTTTAACCACCCCGGGACAGGGGCCCTACGAGCAGTACTTC. Its protein is CASSLTTPGQGPYEQYF.

This chain joins TRBV6-1 and TRBJ2-7; 7 nucleotides match TRBD1. Germline loops: CDR1 MNHNS, CDR2 SASEGT. Trimming took 1 base from V and 3 from J; bases not matched to a gene: 6. The CDR3 has 15 amino acids. The CDR3 here is CASSEVRTGDYEQYF. CDR3 sequence (DNA): TGTGCCAGCAGTGAAGTTAGGACAGGAGACTACGAGCAGTACTTC.

The V call is TRBV5-1, the J call TRBJ2-7; 8 positions match TRBD1. This CDR3 comprises 15 residues. Germline trimming cut 3 bases from V and 2 bases from J; bases unmatched to any gene: 7. CDR1 is SGHRS and CDR2 is YFSETQ in the germline V gene. The chain's CDR3 is CASSSRQGLAYEQYF. The CDR3, as DNA: TGCGCCAGCAGCTCGAGACAGGGGCTCGCCTACGAGCAGTACTTC.

In its sample, this clone was seen a few times. This chain connects TRBV19 to TRBJ2-5; tentatively, D is TRBD2 (6 bases). V was pared by 7 bases and J by 5 bases, with 11 bases between. In germline, CDR1 is LNHDA, CDR2 SQIVND (reference sequence). The CDR3 has 12 amino acids. As DNA, the CDR3 is TGTGCCAGTAAGGAGGGTGGGGAGACCCAGTACTTC. Translation gives CASKEGGETQYF.

CDR3 region: CASSLVLAFSQETQYF. CDR3 coding DNA: TGCGCCAGCAGCTTGGTACTAGCCTTTTCCCAAGAGACCCAGTACTTC. This rearrangement joins TRBV5-1 to TRBJ2-5; tentative D call: TRBD2 (6 bases). Deletions cut 0 bases from V and 1 base from J, with 13 bases between. The CDR3 is 16 residues long. In germline, CDR1 is SGHRS, CDR2 YFSETQ.